One T cell receptor (beta chain) is described in this entry. Its specificity is not known. This entry belongs to a study of vaccination and CD4 T cells after COVID-19. Study context: As control conditions, cultures were given either a CEFX pool serving as positive control, an HIV-1 Nef pool, or no peptide at all. Overall study results and limits: Recorded median SARS-CoV-2-reactive clonotype numbers increased from approximately 21 to 40 without reaching significance.

The Oncomine TCR Beta short-read assay was applied to DNA of cultured CD4+ T cells. Each CDR3 protein is one row after TCRdb ran MiXCR on the PCR reads. The profile shows around 8,000 distinct CDR3 sequences, 48% of them singletons. The CDR3 has 13 residues. The V gene's germline CDR1 is SQVTM and CDR2 ANQGSEA. Trimming stripped 3 bases from V and 5 bases from J, with 13 bases between. Stated treatment: roughly 10-day PBMC culture with coronavirus spike peptide pools or control peptides (ViraFEST assay). This receptor was taken from a human donor who had recovered from COVID-19. The V gene is TRBV29-1, the J gene TRBJ2-5; no definite D call. Sequenced material: CD4+ T cells from blood, cultured in vitro. The CDR3 loop is CSVDGPLRETQYF. The CDR3 DNA is TGCAGCGTTGATGGTCCCCTACGGGAGACCCAGTACTTC.